Below, 30 T cell receptor beta chains from the same sample are listed, as sequenced in a study of T cells after yellow fever vaccination. MiXCR was run by TCRdb on the 5' RACE reads, yielding one entry per CDR3 protein. The repertoire holds approximately 330,000 distinct CDR3 sequences, over 4% seen once, with roughly 25% in the top ten. The source was PBMCs, collected 5 days after the yellow fever booster vaccination. The receptors come from a man aged 18 to 29 who received the YFV17D yellow fever vaccine.

The sample holds a few counts of this clonotype. V is TRBV20-1 and J is TRBJ1-6; D uncertain. From germline, CDR1 is DFQATT and CDR2 SNEGSKA (reference sequence). The ends were cut back, 0 bases at V and 2 bases at J, with 14 bases in the middle. The CDR3 has 17 amino acids. The CDR3, as DNA: TGCAGTGCTAGAGATCAGACATTATACGCCTATAATTCACCCCTCCACTTT. It yields the protein CSARDQTLYAYNSPLHF.

V usage is TRBV21-1 and J usage is TRBJ1-6. TRBV21-1 is labeled a pseudogene. The length of the CDR3 is 16 residues. The CDR3 DNA reads TGTGCCAGCAGCAAAACTAGTCGGGAGCATAATTCACCCCTCCACTTT. It codes for CASSKTSREHNSPLHF.

The genes are TRBV7-2 and TRBJ2-5; D is tentatively TRBD1 or TRBD2 (5 bases each). Germline V gene lookup returns CDR1 SGHTA and CDR2 FQGNSA. The CDR3 has 14 amino acids. The V and J ends lost 5 bases and 5 bases respectively, with 15 bases between them. The CDR3 loop reads CASSPTRGAETQYF. The DNA of the CDR3 is TGTGCCAGCAGCCCCACGAGGGGCGCGGAGACCCAGTACTTC. Variable domain in full (rest from reference TRBV7-2 and TRBJ2-5): GAGVSQSPSNKVTEKGKDVELRCDPISGHTALYWYRQSLGQGLEFLIYFQGNSAPDKSGLPSDRFSAERTGGSVSTLTIQRTQQEDSAVYLCASSPTRGAETQYFGPGTRLLVL.

This clonotype occurred a few times. V is TRBV7-3 and J is TRBJ2-3, with D possibly TRBD2 on 5 matching bases. The CDR3 is made up of 15 amino acids. Trimming cost V 2 bases and J 0 bases, with 9 bases left between them. Germline loops: CDR1 SGHTA, CDR2 FQGTGA. The CDR3 nucleotides are TGTGCCAGCAGCTTAGGGCGGACTAGCACAGATACGCAGTATTTT. Its protein product is CASSLGRTSTDTQYF.

This clonotype occurred many times. V is TRBV29-1 and J is TRBJ2-3, with TRBD2 identical over 8 bases. Trimming took 1 base from V and 1 from J; bases not matched to a gene: 4. This CDR3 is built from 15 residues. Looked up from germline, CDR1 is SQVTM and CDR2 is ANQGSEA. As DNA, the CDR3 is TGCAGCGTTGAAGTGGGGCGGGGGGGCACAGATACGCAGTATTTT. This translates into CSVEVGRGGTDTQYF.

Only a few counts were recorded for this clonotype. V gene TRBV14 combines with J gene TRBJ2-1, with D uncertain. The germline V gene encodes CDR1 SGHDN and CDR2 FVKESK. The CDR3 loop spans 12 amino acids. Trimming removed 0 bases from V and 5 bases from J, with 2 bases in between. CDR3 in amino acids: CASSQDDNEQFF. DNA of the CDR3: TGTGCCAGCAGCCAAGATGACAATGAGCAGTTCTTC.

This clonotype was seen at least ten times. The chain carries TRBV5-1 and TRBJ2-3, with D uncertain. The CDR3 runs 17 residues. Germline V lookup: CDR1 SGHRS, CDR2 YFSETQ. V was clipped by 1 base and J by 2 bases, with 17 bases between them. The CDR3 reads CASSLLGGYGLTDTQYF. As DNA, the CDR3 is TGCGCCAGCAGCTTGTTGGGCGGATATGGTCTCACAGATACGCAGTATTTT. The full variable domain, with the rest looked up from reference TRBV5-1 and TRBJ2-3, is KAGVTQTPRYLIKTRGQQVTLSCSPISGHRSVSWYQQTPGQGLQFLFEYFSETQRNKGNFPGRFSGRQFSNSRSEMNVSTLELGDSALYLCASSLLGGYGLTDTQYFGPGTRLTVL.

This clonotype was detected only a few times. The chain carries TRBV12-3 or TRBV12-4 and TRBJ2-2; no clear D. The CDR3 covers 15 residues. Trimming removed 5 bases from V and 5 bases from J, with 15 bases in between. The CDR3 DNA reads TGTGCCAGCAGTCTCCGCGGTTTCGATACCGGGGAGCTGTTTTTT. It translates to CASSLRGFDTGELFF.

The J gene is TRBJ2-6, the V gene TRBV18; the D gene is possibly TRBD1 (6 bases). The CDR3 totals 15 residues. In germline, CDR1 is KGHSH, CDR2 LQKENI. V was clipped by 0 bases and J by 4 bases, with 7 bases between them. The DNA of the CDR3 is TGTGCCAGCTCACCACCGGGGGCCGGGGCCAACGTCCTGACTTTC. As protein: CASSPPGAGANVLTF. The full variable domain, rest sourced from reference TRBV18 and TRBJ2-6, is NAGVMQNPRHLVRRRGQEARLRCSPMKGHSHVYWYRQLPEEGLKFMVYLQKENIIDESGMPKERFSAEFPKEGPSILRIQQVVRGDSAAYFCASSPPGAGANVLTFGAGSRLTVL.

There are a few counts of this clonotype. The rearrangement links TRBV7-2 to TRBJ1-3; no clear D gene. From germline, CDR1 is SGHTA and CDR2 FQGNSA. The CDR3 runs to 16 residues. V lost 1 base and J lost 2, with 12 bases in between. This CDR3 is CASSLGPQRAGNTIYF. CDR3 DNA sequence: TGTGCCAGCAGCTTAGGCCCCCAACGAGCTGGAAACACCATATATTTT.

This clonotype turned up a few times. This chain uses TRBV11-2 with TRBJ1-2, with TRBD1 matching over 8 bases. After removal of 5 bases from V and 7 bases from J, the junction contained 6 bases not matched to a gene. This CDR3 region has 13 residues. Germline CDR1 reads SGHAT; CDR2 reads FQNNGV. CDR3 bases: TGTGCCAGCAGCCGTCCCGGGACAGGTGGCTACACCTTC. Translated, it gives CASSRPGTGGYTF.

This clonotype has ten or more counts. V usage is TRBV7-3 and J usage is TRBJ2-5; no firm D call. Germline assignment: CDR1 SGHTA and CDR2 FQGTGA. Trimming took off 5 bases at V and 5 bases at J, with 12 bases between the two ends. The CDR3 is 13 amino acids. CDR3 bases: TGTGCCAGCAGCCGGGTCGGATTGGAGACCCAGTACTTC. Translated: CASSRVGLETQYF.

This clonotype was observed a handful of times. The V and J genes are TRBV7-2 and TRBJ1-3, with D perhaps matching TRBD1 (5 bases). The CDR3 covers 16 residues. Germline V gene sequence: CDR1 SGHTA, CDR2 FQGNSA. The ends were cut back, 1 base at V and 4 bases at J, with 14 bases in the middle. The CDR3: CASSLDQGRVGNTIYF. The CDR3 DNA reads TGTGCCAGCAGCTTAGACCAGGGTCGTGTCGGAAACACCATATATTTT. The complete variable domain, with remaining parts taken from reference TRBV7-2 and TRBJ1-3, reads GAGVSQSPSNKVTEKGKDVELRCDPISGHTALYWYRQSLGQGLEFLIYFQGNSAPDKSGLPSDRFSAERTGGSVSTLTIQRTQQEDSAVYLCASSLDQGRVGNTIYFGEGSWLTVV.

The table lists this clonotype with a few counts. The chain joins TRBV20-1 to TRBJ2-2, with D unresolved. The CDR3 length is 14 residues. The V gene's germline CDR1 is DFQATT and CDR2 SNEGSKA (reference sequence). V shed 3 bases and J shed 6 bases, with 14 bases lying between them. CDR3 in amino acids: CSASPEPRAGELFF. CDR3 coding DNA: TGCAGTGCTAGTCCGGAACCACGCGCCGGGGAGCTGTTTTTT.

Only a few counts were recorded for this clonotype. The rearrangement joins TRBV12-3 or TRBV12-4 to TRBJ1-1; D perhaps matches TRBD1 (5 bases). The CDR3 covers 12 residues. Trimming cost V 4 bases and J 3 bases, with 6 bases left between them. CDR3 bases: TGTGCCAGCAGTTCAGGGCACACTGAAGCTTTCTTT. Translated, it gives CASSSGHTEAFF.

V and J are TRBV29-1 and TRBJ2-1; TRBD1 matches 10 bases. CDR1 is SQVTM and CDR2 is ANQGSEA in the germline V gene. After removal of 5 bases from V and 4 bases from J, the junction contained 5 bases not matched to a gene. The CDR3 has 14 amino acids. The chain's CDR3 is CSVPRQGAYNEQFF. The CDR3 bases are TGCAGCGTTCCCCGACAGGGGGCGTACAATGAGCAGTTCTTC.

This clonotype has a handful of counts. The chain recombines TRBV6-5 with TRBJ1-2; no reliable D call. In germline, CDR1 is MNHEY, CDR2 SVGAGI. The CDR3 covers 14 residues. V was shortened by 0 bases and J by 4 bases, with 9 bases between the two germline ends. The CDR3 here is CASSYSRQSYGYTF. The CDR3 DNA follows: TGTGCCAGCAGTTACTCGAGGCAGTCCTATGGCTACACCTTC.

V and J are TRBV29-1 and TRBJ1-4; no clear D. This CDR3 comprises 10 residues. Trimming shortened V by 6 bases and J by 8 bases, and 7 bases separated the two germline ends. Germline loops: CDR1 SQVTM, CDR2 ANQGSEA. The CDR3 DNA reads as TGCAGCGTGGGCCGAGAAAAACTGTTTTTT. Protein: CSVGREKLFF.

This clonotype was observed a few times. The chain combines TRBV5-1 with TRBJ2-2; 9 bases map to TRBD1. This CDR3 is 17 amino acids long. The V and J ends lost 3 bases and 0 bases, in that order; junction bases with no gene match: 6. CDR1 is SGHRS and CDR2 is YFSETQ in the germline V gene. The CDR3 nucleotides are TGCGCCAGCAGCTCTGGACAGGGGCCCACGAACACCGGGGAGCTGTTTTTT. This gives the protein CASSSGQGPTNTGELFF.

The chain is built from TRBV9 and TRBJ2-1; possible D gene TRBD2, 5 bases. The CDR3 length is 13 residues. Germline V gene lookup returns CDR1 SGDLS and CDR2 YYNGEE. The V end was cut by 0 bases, the J end by 8 bases, with 9 bases between. DNA for the CDR3: TGTGCCAGCAGCGTAGGCGTCGGGGATGAGCAGTTCTTC. Translation gives CASSVGVGDEQFF.

This clonotype was found a few times. The chain combines TRBV5-4 with TRBJ2-1, with 8 bases fitting TRBD2. CDR1 SGHNT and CDR2 YYREEE come from the germline V gene (reference sequence). This CDR3 has 13 residues. Trimming took 0 bases from V and 14 from J; bases not matched to a gene: 7. The CDR3 loop reads CASSLGSGAGEFF. CDR3 bases: TGTGCCAGCAGCTTGGGCAGCGGAGCGGGGGAGTTCTTC.

This clonotype was counted between two and nine times. V and J are TRBV18 and TRBJ1-2; D is unresolved. Trimming took 4 bases from V and 6 from J, leaving 9 bases between them. The germline V gene has CDR1 KGHSH and CDR2 LQKENI. This CDR3 has 12 residues. CDR3 region: CASSLAWNGYTF. CDR3 coding DNA: TGTGCCAGCTCACTAGCCTGGAATGGCTACACCTTC.

The V gene is TRBV12-3 or TRBV12-4, the J gene TRBJ2-7; 8 nucleotides align to TRBD2. CDR3 size: 16 residues. Trimming took 4 bases from V and 3 from J; bases not matched to a gene: 11. The CDR3 spells CASSSGGLAAYYEQYF. The CDR3 DNA is TGTGCCAGCAGTTCCGGTGGACTAGCTGCCTACTACGAGCAGTACTTC.

This clonotype occurred a few times. The V and J genes are TRBV5-1 and TRBJ2-3, with 8 bases that match TRBD1. CDR3 length: 17 amino acids. Trimming removed 3 bases from V and 3 bases from J; junction bases left unmatched: 12. Germline assignment: CDR1 SGHRS and CDR2 YFSETQ. The DNA for the CDR3 is TGCGCCAGCAGCTCCGGCCCCGGGACAGGTTATACAGATACGCAGTATTTT. This encodes CASSSGPGTGYTDTQYF.

This clonotype has only a few counts. This chain uses TRBV20-1 with TRBJ2-7, with D maybe TRBD2 (6 bases). This CDR3 spans 13 amino acids. The germline CDR1 and CDR2 sequences are DFQATT and SNEGSKA (reference sequence). The ends were cut back, 3 bases at V and 0 bases at J, with 9 bases in the middle. CDR3 amino acids: CSARGLLSYEQYF. In DNA form, the CDR3 reads TGCAGTGCTAGGGGACTCCTCTCCTACGAGCAGTACTTC.

The table lists this clonotype with many counts. The chain combines TRBV9 with TRBJ2-1; D is uncertain. The CDR3 totals 12 residues. From germline, CDR1 is SGDLS and CDR2 YYNGEE. The V end lost 0 bases, the J end lost 12 bases, and 10 bases lay between the germline ends. CDR3 in amino acids: CASSVVGPPQFF. CDR3 DNA sequence: TGTGCCAGCAGCGTAGTCGGACCCCCGCAGTTCTTC. The full variable domain, in which reference TRBV9 and TRBJ2-1 provide the parts outside the CDR3, is DSGVTQTPKHLITATGQRVTLRCSPRSGDLSVYWYQQSLDQGLQFLIQYYNGEERAKGNILERFSAQQFPDLHSELNLSSLELGDSALYFCASSVVGPPQFFGPGTRLTVL.

This clonotype was recorded a few times. The genes are TRBV29-1 and TRBJ2-5; the D gene is possibly TRBD1 (6 bases). The germline CDR1 and CDR2 sequences are SQVTM and ANQGSEA. CDR3 length equals 12 residues. Trimming removed 6 bases at V and 5 bases at J, with 13 bases between. In DNA form, the CDR3 reads TGCAGCGTCTGGGGGCCGGTGGAGACCCAGTACTTC. Its protein is CSVWGPVETQYF.

A few counts support this clonotype. The rearrangement joins TRBV5-6 to TRBJ2-5, with TRBD1 identical over 8 bases. V gave up 5 bases and J gave up 2 bases; unmatched junction bases: 11. The CDR3 has 16 amino acids. Germline V lookup: CDR1 SGHDT, CDR2 YYEEEE. The chain's CDR3 is CASRFGGQAPQETQYF. CDR3 sequence (DNA): TGTGCCAGCAGATTTGGGGGACAGGCGCCTCAAGAGACCCAGTACTTC.

This clonotype was counted many times. This chain connects TRBV5-1 to TRBJ1-3, with D possibly being TRBD1 (6 bases). CDR1 is SGHRS and CDR2 is YFSETQ in the germline V gene. Trimming removed 1 base at V and 2 bases at J, with 10 bases between. The CDR3 spans 15 residues. CDR3 sequence: CASSLSQGPGNTIYF. The DNA of the CDR3 is TGCGCCAGCAGCTTGTCACAGGGACCTGGAAACACCATATATTTT.

There are a few counts of this clonotype. V and J are TRBV12-3 or TRBV12-4 and TRBJ2-3; TRBD1 might be the D (6 bases). This CDR3 is built from 14 residues. Trimming stripped 6 bases from V and 6 bases from J, with 16 bases between. The CDR3: CASSSNRAGDTQYF. DNA for the CDR3: TGTGCCAGCAGCTCCAACAGGGCAGGGGATACGCAGTATTTT.